The table lists the clone carrying this T cell receptor beta chain with a few counts. What it binds is not known. The germline V gene encodes CDR1 SEHNR and CDR2 FQNEAQ (reference sequence). This CDR3 region has 15 residues. V lost 3 bases, J lost 6 bases, and 17 bases lay in between. The data stem from a study of Graves' ophthalmopathy and Graves' hyperthyroidism. Study as a whole: Untreated patients at initial diagnosis provided peripheral blood. Regarding the study as a whole: Thyroid clonotypes that were expanded above 0.001 frequency mostly also appeared in blood.

As the template, RNA transcripts were used to amplify TCR beta CDR3 regions. A first-round RT-PCR used HTBI primers, followed by a second-round multiplex PCR. Each CDR3 protein is one row after TCRdb ran MiXCR on the multiplex PCR reads. This table holds about 220,000 distinct CDR3 sequences, under 25% found once. This receptor was obtained from a woman aged 45 to 65 with Graves' ophthalmopathy. The sample taken for sequencing was peripheral blood. V usage is TRBV7-9 and J usage is TRBJ1-1; D gene unclear. This chain's CDR3 is CASSLGGVRGPEAFF. In DNA form, the CDR3 reads TGTGCCAGCAGCTTGGGCGGGGTACGTGGTCCTGAAGCTTTCTTT.